This TCR beta chain was sequenced for a study of response to subunit inactivated influenza vaccine. The study's findings and limits: Authors suggested that a seasonal influenza vaccination recruits few new T cells each time.

About this clonotype itself: Its specificity is unknown.

TCRdb analysed the RT-PCR reads with MiXCR anew, one entry per CDR3 protein. The data contain around 540,000 distinct CDR3 sequences, about 11% of them singletons. The sequence derives from a man in his fifties or sixties who received an inactivated influenza vaccine. Specimen: PBMCs from blood, collected on the day of vaccination.

The CDR3 DNA reads as TGTGCCAGCAGTAGGATCGACGTCTATAATTCACCCCTCCACTTT. Translating it yields CASSRIDVYNSPLHF. This chain links TRBV6-2 or TRBV6-3 with TRBJ1-6; D is undetermined. Germline CDR1 MNHEY, CDR2 SVGEGT. The CDR3 consists of 15 residues. Trimming took off 5 bases at V and 3 bases at J, with 11 bases between the two ends.